This T cell receptor (beta chain) was retrieved from a study of blood T cell repertoires in COVID-19. Study details: COVID-19 samples, acute and convalescent, were from the United States, Italy and Spain. The analysed material was cDNA or gDNA that came from T cells, B-cell-depleted T cells, or PBMCs.

Methods used by the authors: Amplifying reference gene primers gave estimates of nucleated cell counts. Sequencing used immunoSEQ multiplex PCR; TCRdb keeps in-frame clones, though not all of them. The DNA was the basis for D and trimming; V, J and clone size are from that table. The repertoire holds around 100,000 clones, about 83% seen once, with 13% in the top ten. What was sequenced was peripheral blood. This receptor was identified in a human donor in a cohort sampled during active COVID-19.

CDR3 coding DNA: TGTGCCAGCAGCTTGAAGCGCCTATACAATGAGCAGTTCTTC. Protein: CASSLKRLYNEQFF. This chain connects TRBV7-2 to TRBJ2-1; D ambiguous. The CDR3 runs 14 residues. Between the trimmed V and J ends, which lost 3 bases and 4 bases, there was a span of 10 bases. Per the germline V gene, CDR1 is SGHTA and CDR2 is FQGNSA. The full variable domain, rest sourced from reference TRBV7-2 and TRBJ2-1, is GAGVSQSPSNKVTEKGKDVELRCDPISGHTALYWYRQSLGQGLEFLIYFQGNSAPDKSGLPSDRFSAERTGGSVSTLTIQRTQQEDSAVYLCASSLKRLYNEQFFGPGTRLTVL.